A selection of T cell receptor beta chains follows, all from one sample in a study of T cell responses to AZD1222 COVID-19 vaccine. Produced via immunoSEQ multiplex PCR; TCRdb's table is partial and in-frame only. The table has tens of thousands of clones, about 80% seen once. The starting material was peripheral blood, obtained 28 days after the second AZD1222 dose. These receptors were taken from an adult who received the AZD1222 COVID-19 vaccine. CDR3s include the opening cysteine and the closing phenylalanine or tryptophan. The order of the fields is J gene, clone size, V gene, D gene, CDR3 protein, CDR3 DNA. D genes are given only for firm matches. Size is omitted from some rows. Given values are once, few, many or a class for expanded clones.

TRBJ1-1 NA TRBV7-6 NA CASSALRGGNTEAFF TGTGCCAGCAGCGCACTTAGGGGCGGGAACACTGAAGCTTTCTTT
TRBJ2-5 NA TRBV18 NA CASSGLGETQYF TGTGCCAGCTCAGGGTTGGGAGAGACCCAGTACTTC
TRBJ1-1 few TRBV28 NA CASTTVTEAFF TGTGCCAGCACCACGGTCACTGAAGCTTTCTTT
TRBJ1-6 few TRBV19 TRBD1 CASRTGGADSPLHF TGTGCCAGCCGTACAGGGGGCGCGGATTCACCCCTCCACTTT
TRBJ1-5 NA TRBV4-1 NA CASSQDAGIPQPQHF TGCGCCAGCAGCCAAGATGCGGGGATCCCTCAGCCCCAGCATTTT
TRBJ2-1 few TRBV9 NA CASSISGTSTYNEQFF TGTGCCAGCAGCATATCCGGGACATCCACCTACAATGAGCAGTTCTTC
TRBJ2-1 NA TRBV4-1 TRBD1 CASSQRTGEVYNEQFF TGCGCCAGCAGCCAACGTACAGGGGAAGTCTACAATGAGCAGTTCTTC
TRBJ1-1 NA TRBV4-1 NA CASSPRQALRTEAFF TGCGCCAGCAGCCCCAGACAGGCCCTGCGGACTGAAGCTTTCTTT
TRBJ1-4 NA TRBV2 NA CASRWGPNEKLFF TGTGCCAGCAGGTGGGGTCCTAATGAAAAACTGTTTTTT
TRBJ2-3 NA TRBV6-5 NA CASTSADGTDTQYF TGTGCCAGCACTTCGGCGGACGGCACAGATACGCAGTATTTT
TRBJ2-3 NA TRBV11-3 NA CASSPRSSSTDTQYF TGTGCCAGCAGCCCACGGTCATCTAGCACAGATACGCAGTATTTT
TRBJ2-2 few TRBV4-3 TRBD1 CASSQETGSAGELFF TGCGCCAGCAGCCAAGAGACAGGGTCCGCCGGGGAGCTGTTTTTT
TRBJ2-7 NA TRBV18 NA CASSPPNSGSLEQYF TGTGCCAGCTCACCACCGAATTCCGGGAGTCTCGAGCAGTACTTC
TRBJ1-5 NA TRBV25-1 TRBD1 CASSLGQGTNQPQHF TGTGCCAGCAGTTTAGGACAGGGCACCAATCAGCCCCAGCATTTT
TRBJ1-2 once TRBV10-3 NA CAISDALGLQYGYTF TGTGCCATCAGTGACGCGCTTGGACTGCAGTATGGCTACACCTTC
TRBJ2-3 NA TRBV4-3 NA CASSQDRQGGKYF TGCGCCAGCAGCCAAGATAGGCAGGGCGGGAAGTATTTT
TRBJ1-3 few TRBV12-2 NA CASRSRTGRSGFSGNTIYF TGTGCAAGTCGTTCTAGGACAGGGCGAAGCGGATTCTCTGGAAACACCATATATTTT
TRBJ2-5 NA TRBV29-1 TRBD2 CSVEDGRGQETQYF TGCAGCGTTGAAGATGGGAGGGGACAAGAGACCCAGTACTTC
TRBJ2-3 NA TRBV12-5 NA CASGSPDLDTQYF TGTGCTAGTGGTTCGCCTGACTTGGATACGCAGTATTTT
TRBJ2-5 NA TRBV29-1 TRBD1 CSVVKDRGPETQYF TGCAGCGTTGTGAAGGACAGGGGACCAGAGACCCAGTACTTC
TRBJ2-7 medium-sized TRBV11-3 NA CASSVGQSSYEQYF TGTGCCAGCAGCGTCGGACAGAGCTCCTACGAGCAGTACTTC
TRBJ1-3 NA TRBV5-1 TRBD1 CASSKGQGGILFGNTIYF TGCGCCAGCAGCAAAGGACAGGGAGGTATCCTATTTGGAAACACCATATATTTT
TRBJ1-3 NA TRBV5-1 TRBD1 CASSSTGVGNTIYF TGCGCCAGCAGCTCCACAGGGGTTGGAAACACCATATATTTT
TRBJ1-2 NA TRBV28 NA CASSWRAYGYTF TGTGCCAGCAGTTGGAGGGCCTATGGCTACACCTTC
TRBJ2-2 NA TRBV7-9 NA CASSRTGSTGELFF TGTGCCAGCAGCCGGACTGGAAGCACCGGGGAGCTGTTTTTT
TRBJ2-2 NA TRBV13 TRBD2 CASSSMTSGVYGELFF TGTGCCAGCAGCTCGATGACTAGCGGGGTTTACGGGGAGCTGTTTTTT
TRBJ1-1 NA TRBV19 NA CASSVGWSGNTEAFF TGTGCCAGTAGCGTGGGGTGGTCGGGGAACACTGAAGCTTTCTTT
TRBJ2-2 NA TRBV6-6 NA CASSYSRFRTGELFF TGTGCCAGCAGTTACTCCCGTTTCAGAACCGGGGAGCTGTTTTTT
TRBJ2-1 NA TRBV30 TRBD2 CAWSDGGATGYEQFF TGTGCCTGGAGTGACGGGGGGGCCACGGGTTATGAGCAGTTCTTC
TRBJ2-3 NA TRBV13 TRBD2 CASRKMGLAADTQYF TGTGCCAGCAGGAAGATGGGACTAGCCGCAGATACGCAGTATTTT
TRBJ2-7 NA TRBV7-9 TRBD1 CASSTGQGYEQYF TGTGCCAGCAGCACGGGACAGGGCTACGAGCAGTACTTC
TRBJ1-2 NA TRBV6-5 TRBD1 CASSSRDRGYYGYTF TGTGCCAGCAGTTCCCGGGACAGGGGGTACTATGGCTACACCTTC
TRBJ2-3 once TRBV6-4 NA CASSDSKTGFEGTQYF TGTGCCAGCAGTGACTCGAAGACGGGCTTTGAGGGTACGCAGTATTTT
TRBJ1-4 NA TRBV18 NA CASSFDLNEKLFF TGTGCCAGCTCATTCGACCTGAATGAAAAACTGTTTTTT
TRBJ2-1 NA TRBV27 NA CASSPDLLRSYNEQFF TGTGCCAGCAGCCCCGACCTGTTGCGCTCCTACAATGAGCAGTTCTTC
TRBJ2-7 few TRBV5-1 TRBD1 CASSLQGATYEQYF TGCGCCAGCAGCTTGCAGGGGGCAACCTACGAGCAGTACTTC
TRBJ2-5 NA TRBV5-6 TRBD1 CASSLKVQTGGETQYF TGTGCCAGCAGCTTGAAAGTCCAGACAGGGGGAGAGACCCAGTACTTC
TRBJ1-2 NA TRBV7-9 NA CASSLDVGVYGYTF TGTGCCAGCAGCTTAGATGTAGGGGTGTATGGCTACACCTTC
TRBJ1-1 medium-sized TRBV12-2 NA CASRSVRFRTNTEAFF TGTGCAAGTCGCTCCGTCAGGTTTCGGACGAACACTGAAGCTTTCTTT
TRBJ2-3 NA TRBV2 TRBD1 CASSETGSDTQYF TGTGCCAGCAGTGAGACAGGGTCAGATACGCAGTATTTT
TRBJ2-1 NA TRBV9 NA CASSGGTTYNEQFF TGTGCCAGCAGCGGGGGAACGACCTACAATGAGCAGTTCTTC
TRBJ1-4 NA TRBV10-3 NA CAIGTTNEKLFF TGTGCCATCGGGACAACTAATGAAAAACTGTTTTTT